This passage covers 2 T cell receptor beta chains from one sample sequenced in a study of a mutant IDH1 vaccine in newly diagnosed glioma (dated by TCRdb to about 2021). The library relied on the immunoSEQ multiplex PCR assay. TCRdb holds this immuneACCESS table with in-frame rearrangements only. Some clones are missing; in checked studies, unresolved V genes explain under half, and the rest has no known cause. This sample has approximately 50,000 clones in its table, and around 78% of those were observed once. About 5.2% of the sample comes from the top ten. Taken with the paper, the label for time point translates to: week 5, during vaccination. Each vaccine dose, consisting of 300 ug of a 20-mer mutant IDH1 peptide in Montanide, was administered subcutaneously with topical imiquimod. Their recognized antigens are unknown. The specimen comprised PBMCs, sampled from a glioma patient whose treatment included an IDH1 peptide vaccine. All receptors come from a man aged 50 or older with glioma.

The V gene is TRBV19, the J gene TRBJ1-2; D is undetermined. This CDR3 comprises 11 residues. The ends were cut back, 3 bases at V and 6 bases at J, with 5 bases in the middle. Germline loops: CDR1 LNHDA, CDR2 SQIVND (reference sequence). The DNA for the CDR3 is TGTGCCAGTAGTATCACGGATGGCTACACCTTC. Amino acids: CASSITDGYTF.

The chain recombines TRBV7-2 with TRBJ2-7; TRBD1 agrees at 7 bases. The CDR3 totals 16 residues. Germline trimming cut 3 bases from V and 2 bases from J; bases unmatched to any gene: 10. The germline gives CDR1 SGHTA, CDR2 FQGNSA. CDR3 in amino acids: CASSFGSGQRAYEQYF. The CDR3 DNA reads as TGTGCCAGCAGCTTTGGGTCGGGACAGAGAGCCTACGAGCAGTACTTC.